This entry describes one T cell receptor beta chain. This sample was included in a study of cytomegalovirus exposure and HLA in healthy donors. Trimming shortened V by 7 bases and J by 8 bases, and 17 bases separated the two germline ends. Germline lookup yields CDR1 LNHDA and CDR2 SQIVND (reference sequence). The CDR3 consists of 14 residues. Researchers ran the PCR with 60 Vbeta and 13 Jbeta primers. Measured with immunoSEQ multiplex PCR; TCRdb has only the in-frame clones, and not every one. In the table there are 100,000 to 150,000 clones, approximately 80% of which are singletons. This chain joins TRBV19 and TRBJ1-4; D call uncertain. Sequenced material: PBMCs. This clonotype was obtained from a woman in her thirties or forties in good health and CMV-seronegative. DNA for the CDR3: TGTGCCAGTAAGCCCGGCGGAGCGGGGGAAAAACTGTTTTTT. This gives the protein CASKPGGAGEKLFF.